This TCR beta chain came from a study of CXCR3-negative and CXCR3-positive naive CD8 T cells. CDR3 length: 14 amino acids. In germline, CDR1 is SEHNR, CDR2 FQNEAQ (reference sequence). All TRB cDNA libraries came from 5' RACE performed with UMI labels. TCRdb reprocessed the 5' RACE reads and reports one entry per CDR3 protein, with no DNA. This sample's clone table lists 84,000 or so distinct CDR3 sequences. Concerning this clonotype itself: Its antigen is not known.

Regarding the study as a whole: The study found that naive CXCR3-negative and CXCR3-positive cells shared TRBV-TRBJ usage, while memory cells differed. Against CXCR3-negative naive cells, CXCR3-positive naive cells showed more hydrophobic TRB CDR3s.

Per CD8+ T cell subset, triplicate sorts of some 280,000 cells each were done. This TCR came from a human donor in good health. Some clones in this sample may be carry-over from other donors' samples. Sequencing input: naive CXCR3- CD8+ T cells from blood. Regarding subset: CD45RO-CCR7+CD27+CD95- naive CD8+ T cells lacking CXCR3 (TNR3-). V gene TRBV7-9 combines with J gene TRBJ1-1; the TCRdb D gene call, TRBD1, has no DNA to confirm it. CDR3 amino acids: CASSPTGSIAEAFF.